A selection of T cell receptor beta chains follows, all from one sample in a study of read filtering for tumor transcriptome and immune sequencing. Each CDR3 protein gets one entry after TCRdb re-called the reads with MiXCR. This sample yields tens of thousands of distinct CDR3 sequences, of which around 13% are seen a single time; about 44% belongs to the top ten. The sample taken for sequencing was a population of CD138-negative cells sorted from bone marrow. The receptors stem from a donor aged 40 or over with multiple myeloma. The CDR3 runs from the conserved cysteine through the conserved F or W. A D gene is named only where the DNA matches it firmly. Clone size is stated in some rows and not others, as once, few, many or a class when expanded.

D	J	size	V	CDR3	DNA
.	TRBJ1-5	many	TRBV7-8	CASSRRQVGGNQPQHF	TGTGCCAGCAGCCGAAGACAGGTCGGAGGTAATCAGCCCCAGCATTTT
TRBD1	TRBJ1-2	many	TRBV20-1	CSASGQANYGYTF	TGCAGTGCTAGTGGACAGGCTAACTATGGCTACACCTTC
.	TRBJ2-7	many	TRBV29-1	CSIPGEIAYEQYF	TGCAGCATTCCCGGGGAGATAGCCTACGAGCAGTACTTC
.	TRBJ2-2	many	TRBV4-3	CASSQDRATGELFF	TGCGCCAGCAGCCAAGATCGGGCCACCGGGGAGCTGTTTTTT
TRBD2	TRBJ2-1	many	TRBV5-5	CASSYSGTSGSPPYNEQFF	TGTGCCAGCAGCTATTCCGGGACTAGCGGGAGTCCGCCCTACAATGAGCAGTTCTTC
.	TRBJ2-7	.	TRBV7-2	CASSPEGIANNEQYF	TGTGCCAGCAGCCCCGAAGGCATAGCGAACAACGAGCAGTACTTC
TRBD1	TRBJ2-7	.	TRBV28	CASSAGQGRHEQYF	TGTGCCAGCAGTGCGGGACAGGGAAGGCACGAGCAGTACTTC
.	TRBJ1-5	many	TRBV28	CASSSGVGNQPQHF	TGTGCCAGCAGTAGTGGGGTTGGCAATCAGCCCCAGCATTTT
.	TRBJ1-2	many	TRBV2	CASSETLNYGYTF	TGTGCCAGCAGTGAGACACTCAACTATGGCTACACCTTC
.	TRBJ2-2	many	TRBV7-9	CASSSWGERNTGELFF	TGTGCCAGCAGCTCCTGGGGGGAGCGGAACACCGGGGAGCTGTTTTTT
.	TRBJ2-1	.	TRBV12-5	CASGLDRSSDEQFF	TGTGCTAGTGGTTTGGACAGGAGTTCGGATGAGCAGTTCTTC
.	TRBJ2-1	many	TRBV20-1	CSASPKTGSYNEQFF	TGCAGTGCTAGCCCGAAGACAGGTTCCTACAATGAGCAGTTCTTC
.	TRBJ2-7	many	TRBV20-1	CSAKISGGYEQYF	TGCAGTGCTAAGATATCCGGGGGCTACGAGCAGTACTTC
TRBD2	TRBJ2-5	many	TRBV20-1	CSARGTGTSVQETQYF	TGCAGTGCTAGAGGAACCGGGACTAGCGTTCAAGAGACCCAGTACTTC
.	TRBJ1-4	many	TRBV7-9	CASSPGRRTNEKLFF	TGTGCCAGCAGCCCTGGCCGCAGGACTAATGAAAAACTGTTTTTT
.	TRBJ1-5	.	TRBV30	CAWSAVGGGYQPQHF	TGTGCCTGGAGTGCAGTGGGGGGTGGCTATCAGCCCCAGCATTTT
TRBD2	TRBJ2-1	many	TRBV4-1	CASSQGGGGSYNEQFF	TGCGCCAGCAGCCAAGGTGGCGGGGGATCCTACAATGAGCAGTTCTTC
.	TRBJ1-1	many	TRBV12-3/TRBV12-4	CASSFGTFRTEAFF	TGTGCCAGCAGTTTCGGGACTTTCCGAACCGAAGCTTTCTTT
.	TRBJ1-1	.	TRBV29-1	CSVTGQPNTEAFF	TGCAGCGTAACCGGACAGCCGAACACTGAAGCTTTCTTT
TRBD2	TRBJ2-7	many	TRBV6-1	CASSEGGNEQYF	TGTGCCAGCAGTGAGGGGGGGAACGAGCAGTACTTC
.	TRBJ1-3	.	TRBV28	CASSLLRDQLGNTIYF	TGTGCCAGCAGTTTACTTCGGGATCAACTGGGAAACACCATATATTTT
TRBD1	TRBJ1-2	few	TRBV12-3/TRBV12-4	CASSTQGGYGYTF	TGTGCCAGCAGTACACAGGGGGGCTATGGCTACACCTTC
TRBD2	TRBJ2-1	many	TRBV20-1	CSARDPTSGTIF	TGCAGTGCTAGAGACCCGACTAGCGGGACGATCTTC
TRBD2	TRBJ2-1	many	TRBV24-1	CATETSGRAFHNEQFF	TGTGCCACCGAGACTAGCGGGAGGGCCTTCCACAATGAGCAGTTCTTC
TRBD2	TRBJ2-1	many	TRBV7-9	CASSTTSGASYNEQFF	TGTGCCAGCAGCACGACTAGCGGAGCGTCCTACAATGAGCAGTTCTTC
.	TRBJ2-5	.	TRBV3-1	CASSQVGASRTQYF	TGTGCCAGCAGCCAAGTCGGGGCCTCGCGGACCCAGTACTTC
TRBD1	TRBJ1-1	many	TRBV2	CASSDLGQGNTEAFF	TGTGCCAGCAGTGACCTGGGACAGGGTAACACTGAAGCTTTCTTT
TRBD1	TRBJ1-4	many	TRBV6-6	CASSRQGEGEKLFF	TGTGCCAGCAGTCGACAGGGGGAGGGGGAAAAACTGTTTTTT
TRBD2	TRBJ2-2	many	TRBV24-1	CATAGLADTGELFF	TGTGCCACCGCGGGACTAGCTGACACCGGGGAGCTGTTTTTT
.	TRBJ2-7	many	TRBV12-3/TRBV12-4	CASSLVGPYEQYF	TGTGCCAGCAGTTTAGTCGGTCCCTACGAGCAGTACTTC
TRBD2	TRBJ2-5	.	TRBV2	CASRGEKTQYF	TGTGCCAGCCGGGGGGAAAAGACCCAGTACTTC
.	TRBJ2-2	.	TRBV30	CACRRDHSAGELFF	TGTGCCTGCCGACGTGATCACAGTGCCGGGGAGCTGTTTTTT